Here is one TCR beta chain with its context. Its antigen is unidentified. Repertoires were generated with immunoSEQ multiplex PCR, while TCRdb's copy carries only in-frame clones and drops some. The sample has under 250,000 clones, about 90% seen once. The donors were in the roughly 130-subject validation cohort, distinct from the approximately 700-subject first cohort. This specimen comes from a study of cytomegalovirus exposure and HLA in healthy donors. For the study at large: Both the 95 to 150 validation repertoires and the approximately 700 first-cohort repertoires used the same platform, as reported by a later analysis.

V gave up 0 bases and J gave up 1 base, with 3 bases separating them. The CDR3 length is 13 residues. Germline-derived CDR1 and CDR2 are KGHSY and FQNENV. Points from the study as a whole: The majority of TCR sequences were rare, yet some public TCRs appeared in many donors. Overall, under 200 TCR beta chains were annotated as cytomegalovirus-associated.

The sequence was obtained from a man between 18 and 29 years old in good health and CMV-seropositive. The V call is TRBV16, the J call TRBJ1-1; no definite D call. The sequenced material came from PBMCs. The CDR3 loop is CASSQSGNTEAFF. DNA for the CDR3: TGTGCCAGCAGCCAATCAGGGAACACTGAAGCTTTCTTT.